This T cell receptor (beta chain) was documented in a study of spatial heterogeneity in lung cancer. Time point of the sample: blood at routine non-recurrence follow-up after resection. Unsorted samples of tumor, nontumor lung or frozen PBMC had their whole RNA sequenced. This CDR3 has 15 amino acids. V was cut by 1 base and J by 0 bases, with 8 bases left in between. Germline-derived CDR1 and CDR2 are SGDLS and YYNGEE. One entry per CDR3 protein, called by TCRdb with MiXCR from the 5' RACE reads. The sample carries 25,000 to 30,000 distinct CDR3 sequences, 6% recorded once. The table lists this clonotype with many counts.

This rearrangement joins TRBV9 to TRBJ1-3; weak D call: TRBD1 (5 bases). The specimen was PBMCs, collected at follow-up. The TCR was taken from a male donor with early-stage non-small cell lung cancer. The CDR3 coding sequence is TGTGCCAGCAGCGTAATGGACAACTCTGGAAACACCATATATTTT. It yields the protein CASSVMDNSGNTIYF.